This T cell receptor beta chain was found in a study of blood T cell repertoires in COVID-19. The table came from immunoSEQ multiplex PCR; TCRdb's copy has only in-frame clones and leaves some out. The sample carries over 200,000 clones, 81% recorded once. This clone has a handful of counts. V gave up 3 bases and J gave up 3 bases, with 26 bases separating them. There are 19 residues in the CDR3. Germline assignment: CDR1 LNHDA and CDR2 SQIVND (reference sequence). Assignment of participants to cohorts was predicated upon participant-reported clinical history. The J gene is TRBJ1-2, the V gene TRBV19; no definite D call. This sequence originates from a man aged 35-49 years who had recovered from COVID-19. Sequencing used PBMCs or T cells enriched from blood (not recorded which). The CDR3 DNA follows: TGTGCCAGTAGTATCCATGGGCCCACTTCCGGGAAACCTTACTATGGCTACACCTTC. Translated: CASSIHGPTSGKPYYGYTF.